The source of this T cell receptor beta chain is a study of OX40 agonist ivuxolimab in advanced cancers. About the research overall: The study treated patients with ivuxolimab, an agonistic anti-OX40 (CD134) antibody. Regarding the study as a whole: The authors did not determine the antigen specificity of the expanded peripheral T cells. At 0.1 to 3.0 mg/kg and by week 6, clonal expansion occurred in CD4+ and CD8+ blood T cells.

In germline, CDR1 is KGHSH, CDR2 LQKENI. Trimming removed 4 bases at V and 5 bases at J, with 10 bases between. There are 13 residues in the CDR3. Exclusion applied to patients with autoimmune disease history or systemic immunosuppression. Remarks on this clone: Its antigen is unidentified.

The table came from immunoSEQ multiplex PCR; TCRdb's copy has only in-frame clones and leaves some out. Of tens of thousands of clones listed, approximately 90% were seen once; the top ten hold over 1.5%. The sequencing here drew on CD4+ or CD8+ T cells sorted from blood, taken in a trial of the OX40 agonist ivuxolimab. The sequence came from an adult with an advanced solid tumor such as melanoma, head and neck, liver or kidney cancer. The chain employs TRBV18 and TRBJ2-3; the D gene is possibly TRBD2 (6 bases). The chain's CDR3 is CASSRDFLDTQYF. The CDR3 coding sequence is TGTGCCAGCTCACGGGACTTTCTAGATACGCAGTATTTT.